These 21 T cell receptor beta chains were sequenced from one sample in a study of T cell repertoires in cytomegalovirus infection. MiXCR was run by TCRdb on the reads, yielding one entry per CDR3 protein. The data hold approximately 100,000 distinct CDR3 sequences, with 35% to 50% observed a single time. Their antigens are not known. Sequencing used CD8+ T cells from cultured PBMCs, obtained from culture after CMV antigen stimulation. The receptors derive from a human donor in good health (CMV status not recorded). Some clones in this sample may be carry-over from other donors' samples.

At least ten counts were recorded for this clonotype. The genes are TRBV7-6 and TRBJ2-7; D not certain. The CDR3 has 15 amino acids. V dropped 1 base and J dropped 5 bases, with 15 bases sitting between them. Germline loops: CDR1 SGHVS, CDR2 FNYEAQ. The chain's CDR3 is CASSLGLGPLDEQYF. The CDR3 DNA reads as TGTGCCAGCAGCTTAGGGTTGGGTCCCCTAGACGAGCAGTACTTC.

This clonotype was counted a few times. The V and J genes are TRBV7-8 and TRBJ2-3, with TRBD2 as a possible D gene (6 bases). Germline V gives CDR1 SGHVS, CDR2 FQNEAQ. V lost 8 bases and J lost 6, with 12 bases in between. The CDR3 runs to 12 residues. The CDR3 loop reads CASDPGVDTQYF. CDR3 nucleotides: TGTGCCAGCGACCCGGGGGTGGATACGCAGTATTTT.

The CDR3 DNA follows: TGTGCCACCAGCAGAGACCGGGACAGCGCTTACAATGAGCAGTTCTTC. Amino acid sequence: CATSRDRDSAYNEQFF. The chain links TRBV15 to TRBJ2-1; TRBD1 matches 7 bases. V was clipped by 0 bases and J by 4 bases; unmatched bases: 6. The CDR3 is 16 amino acids. Germline V gene data show CDR1 as LNHNV and CDR2 as YYDKDF (reference sequence).

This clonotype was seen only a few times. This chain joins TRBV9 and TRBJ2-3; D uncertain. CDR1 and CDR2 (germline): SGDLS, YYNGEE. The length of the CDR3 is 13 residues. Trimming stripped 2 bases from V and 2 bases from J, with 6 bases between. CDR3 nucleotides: TGTGCCAGCAGCGTCTCGGTCACAGATACGCAGTATTTT. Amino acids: CASSVSVTDTQYF.

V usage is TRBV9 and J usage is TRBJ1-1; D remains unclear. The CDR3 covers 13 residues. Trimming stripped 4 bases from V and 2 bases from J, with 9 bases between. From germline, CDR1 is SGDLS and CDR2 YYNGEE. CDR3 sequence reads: CASSLATNTEAFF. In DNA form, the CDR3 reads TGTGCCAGCAGCCTTGCTACTAACACTGAAGCTTTCTTT.

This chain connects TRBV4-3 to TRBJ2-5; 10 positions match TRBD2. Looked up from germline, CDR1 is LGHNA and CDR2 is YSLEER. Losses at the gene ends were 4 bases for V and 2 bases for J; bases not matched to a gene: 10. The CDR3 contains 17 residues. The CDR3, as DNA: TGCGCCAGCAGCCTGGGGGTGGCTAGCGGGGGTCAAGAGACCCAGTACTTC. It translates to CASSLGVASGGQETQYF.

The CDR3 is CASSIFREQFF. The CDR3 DNA sequence: TGTGCCAGCAGTATATTCCGTGAGCAGTTCTTC. The genes are TRBV5-6 and TRBJ2-1; D gene uncertain. Germline values: CDR1 SGHDT, CDR2 YYEEEE. The CDR3 spans 11 residues. V lost 5 bases and J 9 bases, leaving 9 bases between the germline ends.

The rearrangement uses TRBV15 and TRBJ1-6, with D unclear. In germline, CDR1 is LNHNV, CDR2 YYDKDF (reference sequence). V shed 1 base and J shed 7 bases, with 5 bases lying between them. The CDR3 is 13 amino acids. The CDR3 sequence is CATSRGGNSPLHF. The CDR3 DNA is TGTGCCACCAGCAGAGGTGGCAATTCACCCCTCCACTTT.

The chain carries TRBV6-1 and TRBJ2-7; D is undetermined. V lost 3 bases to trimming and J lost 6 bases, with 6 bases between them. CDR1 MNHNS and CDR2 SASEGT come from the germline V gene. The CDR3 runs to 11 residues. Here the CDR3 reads CASSDFTEQYF. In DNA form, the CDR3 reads TGTGCCAGCAGTGACTTTACCGAGCAGTACTTC.

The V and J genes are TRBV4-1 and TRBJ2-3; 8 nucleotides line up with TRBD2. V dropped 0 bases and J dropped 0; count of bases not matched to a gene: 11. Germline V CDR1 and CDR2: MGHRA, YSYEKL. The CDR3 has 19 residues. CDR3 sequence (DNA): TGCGCCAGCAGCCAAGATGAAACTAGCGGAAGTTCTAGCACAGATACGCAGTATTTT. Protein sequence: CASSQDETSGSSSTDTQYF.

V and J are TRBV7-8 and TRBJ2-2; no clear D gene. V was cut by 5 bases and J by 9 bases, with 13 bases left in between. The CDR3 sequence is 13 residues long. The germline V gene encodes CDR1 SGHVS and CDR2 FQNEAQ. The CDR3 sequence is CASSDRTDRELFF. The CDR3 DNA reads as TGTGCCAGCAGCGATCGGACGGATAGGGAGCTGTTTTTT.

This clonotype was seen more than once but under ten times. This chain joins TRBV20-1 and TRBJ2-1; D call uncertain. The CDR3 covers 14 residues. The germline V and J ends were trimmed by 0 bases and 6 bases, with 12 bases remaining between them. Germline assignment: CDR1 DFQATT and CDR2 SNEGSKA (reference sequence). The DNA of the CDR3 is TGCAGTGCTAGAGATCAGGAAGGGCGCAATGAGCAGTTCTTC. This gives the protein CSARDQEGRNEQFF.

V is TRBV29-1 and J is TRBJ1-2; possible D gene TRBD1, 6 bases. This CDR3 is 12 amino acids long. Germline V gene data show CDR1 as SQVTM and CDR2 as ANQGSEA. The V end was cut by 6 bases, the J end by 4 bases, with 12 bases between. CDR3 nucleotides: TGCAGCGTGAACCTACAGGGCTATGGCTACACCTTC. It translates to CSVNLQGYGYTF.

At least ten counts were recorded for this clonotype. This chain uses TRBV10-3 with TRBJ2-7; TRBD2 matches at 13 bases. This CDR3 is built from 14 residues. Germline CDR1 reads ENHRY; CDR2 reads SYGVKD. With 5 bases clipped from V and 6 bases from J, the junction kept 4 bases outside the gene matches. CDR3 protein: CAISQTSGGVEQYF. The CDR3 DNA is TGTGCCATCAGTCAAACTAGCGGGGGGGTCGAGCAGTACTTC.

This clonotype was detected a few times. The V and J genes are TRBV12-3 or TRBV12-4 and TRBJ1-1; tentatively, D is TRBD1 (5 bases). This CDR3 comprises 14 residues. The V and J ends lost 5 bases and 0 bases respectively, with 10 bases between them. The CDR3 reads CASSQGPLNTEAFF. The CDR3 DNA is TGTGCCAGCAGTCAGGGACCTTTGAACACTGAAGCTTTCTTT.

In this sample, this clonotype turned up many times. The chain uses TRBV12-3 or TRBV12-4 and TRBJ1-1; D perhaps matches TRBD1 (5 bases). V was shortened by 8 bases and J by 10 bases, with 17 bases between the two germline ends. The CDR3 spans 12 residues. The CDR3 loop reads CASYAGAGRAFF. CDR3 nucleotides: TGTGCCAGCTATGCCGGGGCAGGTAGAGCTTTCTTT.

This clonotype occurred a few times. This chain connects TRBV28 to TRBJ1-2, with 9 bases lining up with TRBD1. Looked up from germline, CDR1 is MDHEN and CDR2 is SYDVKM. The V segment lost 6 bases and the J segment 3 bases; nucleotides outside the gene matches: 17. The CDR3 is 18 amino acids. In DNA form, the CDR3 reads TGTGCCAGCAGCCCCTGGGACAGGGCCGCGTCGCTTTACTATGGCTACACCTTC. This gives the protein CASSPWDRAASLYYGYTF.

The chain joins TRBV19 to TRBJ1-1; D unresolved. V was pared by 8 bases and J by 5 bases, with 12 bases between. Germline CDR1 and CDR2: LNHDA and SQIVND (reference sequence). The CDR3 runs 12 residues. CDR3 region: CASSHGGTEAFF. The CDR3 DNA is TGTGCCAGTTCCCATGGTGGGACTGAAGCTTTCTTT.

For the CDR3, the DNA is TGTGCCAGCAGCCAAGGACAGGGATCCTACGAGCAGTACTTC. Amino acids: CASSQGQGSYEQYF. The rearrangement links TRBV7-6 to TRBJ2-7, with 8 bases fitting TRBD1. CDR3 length equals 14 residues. The V gene's germline CDR1 is SGHVS and CDR2 FNYEAQ. Trimming took 5 bases from V and 1 from J; bases not matched to a gene: 4.

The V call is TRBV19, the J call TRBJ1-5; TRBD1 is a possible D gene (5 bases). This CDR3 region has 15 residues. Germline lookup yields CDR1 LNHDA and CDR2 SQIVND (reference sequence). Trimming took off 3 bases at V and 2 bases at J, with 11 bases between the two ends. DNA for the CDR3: TGTGCCAGTAGTATGGGGACCCGGGGCAATCAGCCCCAGCATTTT. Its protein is CASSMGTRGNQPQHF.

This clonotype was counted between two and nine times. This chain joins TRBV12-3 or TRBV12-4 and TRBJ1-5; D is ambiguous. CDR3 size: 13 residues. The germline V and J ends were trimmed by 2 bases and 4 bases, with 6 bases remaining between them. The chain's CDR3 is CASSLSGNQPQHF. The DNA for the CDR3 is TGTGCCAGCAGTTTATCCGGTAATCAGCCCCAGCATTTT.